The source of this T cell receptor beta chain is a study of radiotherapy plus CTLA-4 blockade in lung cancer. The overall study: For approximately 19% of patients, objective responses occurred, and roughly 31% had disease control. Broader study findings: Tumor-derived TCR clones expanded in blood after radiotherapy plus ipilimumab. Increased serum interferon-beta after radiation also reportedly predicted response strongly.

The germline gives CDR1 MNHNS, CDR2 SASEGT. V was cut by 6 bases and J by 1 base, with 15 bases left in between. The CDR3 runs 15 residues. TCRdb's copy holds only in-frame clones and misses some; the assay was immunoSEQ multiplex PCR. The data contain over 60,000 clones, 80% to 90% of them singletons. Ipilimumab-mediated CTLA-4 blockade plus focal radiation was given to patients having chemo-refractory metastatic non-small-cell lung cancer. Regarding this clone: Its antigen is unknown.

The chain combines TRBV6-1 with TRBJ2-5, with a weak D call TRBD1 (5 bases). This specimen consisted of peripheral blood, obtained from a patient treated with radiotherapy plus ipilimumab. The origin of this receptor is a human donor with non-small cell lung cancer that progressed on radiotherapy plus ipilimumab. The CDR3 region is CASSGLRGSQETQYF. CDR3 nucleotides: TGTGCCAGCAGCGGGCTAAGGGGCAGCCAAGAGACCCAGTACTTC.